This TCR beta chain was sequenced during a study of T-cell memory formation after mild COVID-19. About the study: There were largely donor-specific TCR clusters.

Study conclusions and caveats: There was a balanced CD4/CD8 profile in clones contracting day 15 to 85, and later expanders leaned CD4+. Most CD4+ clones that shrank were in CM and EM, while CD8+ ones turned up in EMRA.

Of note for this clonotype: Antigen: not known.

From germline, CDR1 is SEHNR and CDR2 FQNEAQ (reference sequence). This CDR3 comprises 16 residues. The germline V and J ends were trimmed by 1 base and 3 bases, with 13 bases remaining between them. TCRdb recomputed calls from the 5' RACE reads with MiXCR, one row per CDR3 protein. The table lists hundreds of thousands of distinct CDR3 sequences, 28% of them singletons. V and J are TRBV7-9 and TRBJ2-1, with TRBD1 as a possible D gene (6 bases). The TCR originated in an adult woman who had mild COVID-19 (a few samples of this study predate the infection). Cell type and time point are not known. The sample comprised PBMCs or a T cell subset sorted from them (not recorded which). For the CDR3, the DNA is TGTGCCAGCAGCTTAGGCGTACAGGGCTACTACAATGAGCAGTTCTTC. Its protein product is CASSLGVQGYYNEQFF.